Listed below are T cell receptor beta chains from one sample, sequenced in a study of cytomegalovirus exposure and HLA in healthy donors. TCRdb's table, derived via immunoSEQ multiplex PCR, lists solely in-frame clones and lacks some. The sample features approximately 100,000 clones, with 0.5% to 0.7% in its top ten. The sample taken for sequencing was PBMCs. The receptors stem from a man in his forties or fifties in good health and CMV-seronegative. Each CDR3 is given with its conserved first and last residue. Each record gives: CDR3 protein, CDR3 DNA, J gene, V gene, CDR3 length, D gene. A D gene is named only where the DNA matches it firmly.

CDR3aa: CASSQESGIETQYF
CDR3nt: TGCGCCAGCAGCCAAGAATCAGGGATCGAGACCCAGTACTTC
j_gene: TRBJ2-5
v_gene: TRBV4-1
len: 14
d_gene: NA

CDR3aa: CASSLYGGKTEAFF
CDR3nt: TGTGCCAGCAGCTTATACGGGGGGAAGACTGAAGCTTTCTTT
j_gene: TRBJ1-1
v_gene: TRBV7-2
len: 14
d_gene: NA

CDR3aa: CAWSPGQYGYTF
CDR3nt: TGTGCCTGGAGTCCGGGACAGTATGGCTACACCTTC
j_gene: TRBJ1-2
v_gene: TRBV30
len: 12
d_gene: TRBD1

CDR3aa: CAITDRVNQPQHF
CDR3nt: TGTGCCATCACCGACAGGGTGAATCAGCCCCAGCATTTT
j_gene: TRBJ1-5
v_gene: TRBV10-3
len: 13
d_gene: TRBD1

CDR3aa: CASSLAEAGSPYNEQFF
CDR3nt: TGTGCCAGCAGCTTGGCCGAGGCGGGAAGCCCCTACAATGAGCAGTTCTTC
j_gene: TRBJ2-1
v_gene: TRBV5-6
len: 17
d_gene: NA

CDR3aa: CASSPPDSDYNEQFF
CDR3nt: TGTGCCAGCAGTCCCCCGGACAGTGATTACAATGAGCAGTTCTTC
j_gene: TRBJ2-1
v_gene: TRBV6-1
len: 15
d_gene: NA

CDR3aa: CASSLQYNEQFF
CDR3nt: TGCGCCAGCAGCCTACAGTACAATGAGCAGTTCTTC
j_gene: TRBJ2-1
v_gene: TRBV5-1
len: 12
d_gene: NA

CDR3aa: CASTLTGPGNTIYF
CDR3nt: TGCGCCAGCACCCTGACAGGGCCGGGCAACACCATATATTTT
j_gene: TRBJ1-3
v_gene: TRBV5-1
len: 14
d_gene: TRBD1

CDR3aa: CASSPGQGGSGNTIYF
CDR3nt: TGTGCCAGCTCACCCGGCCAGGGAGGTTCTGGAAACACCATATATTTT
j_gene: TRBJ1-3
v_gene: TRBV18
len: 16
d_gene: NA

CDR3aa: CASSRGLNYGYTF
CDR3nt: TGTGCCAGCAGCCGAGGGCTTAACTATGGCTACACCTTC
j_gene: TRBJ1-2
v_gene: TRBV7-8
len: 13
d_gene: NA

CDR3aa: CASGDRGNYGYTF
CDR3nt: TGTGCCAGCGGGGACAGGGGGAACTATGGCTACACCTTC
j_gene: TRBJ1-2
v_gene: TRBV6-1
len: 13
d_gene: TRBD1